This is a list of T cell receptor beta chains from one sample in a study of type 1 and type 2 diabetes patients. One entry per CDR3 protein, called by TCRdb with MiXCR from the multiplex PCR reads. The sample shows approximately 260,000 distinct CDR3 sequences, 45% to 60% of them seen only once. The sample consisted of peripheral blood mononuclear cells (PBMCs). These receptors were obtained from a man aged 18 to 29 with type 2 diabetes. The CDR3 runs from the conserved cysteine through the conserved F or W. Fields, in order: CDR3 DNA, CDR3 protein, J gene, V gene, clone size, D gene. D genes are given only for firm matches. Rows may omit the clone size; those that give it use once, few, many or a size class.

DNA: TGTGCCAGCAGTTTAAGCGGGAGCGCCTACAATGAGCAGTTCTTC
CDR3: CASSLSGSAYNEQFF
J: TRBJ2-1
V: TRBV12-3/TRBV12-4
size: .
D: TRBD2

DNA: TGCGCCAGCAGTGATAGAGCGGGATCCCTCCACGAGCAGTACTTC
CDR3: CASSDRAGSLHEQYF
J: TRBJ2-7
V: TRBV10-2
size: .
D: TRBD2

DNA: TGCAGCGTTGGTATAGGGGGACCTAACACTAAAGCTTTCTTT
CDR3: CSVGIGGPNTKAFF
J: TRBJ1-1
V: TRBV29-1
size: .
D: .

DNA: TGTGCCAGTAGGCCGGGGGACAGGGGGCGCGGGAACACTGAAGCTTTCTTT
CDR3: CASRPGDRGRGNTEAFF
J: TRBJ1-1
V: TRBV19
size: .
D: TRBD1

DNA: TGTGCCAGCAGTGAAGGAGGTTCGGTTGACACCTTC
CDR3: CASSEGGSVDTF
J: TRBJ1-2
V: TRBV6-1
size: .
D: .

DNA: TGTGCCAGCAGCGTAGAGGGGGAGGCTAACTATGGCTACACCTTC
CDR3: CASSVEGEANYGYTF
J: TRBJ1-2
V: TRBV9
size: .
D: .

DNA: TGCAGCGCCAGCAGTTATGGCTACACCTTC
CDR3: CSASSYGYTF
J: TRBJ1-2
V: TRBV29-1
size: few
D: .

DNA: TGCAGTGCTAGTCACCGGGAGGGTTACAATGAGCAGTTCTTC
CDR3: CSASHREGYNEQFF
J: TRBJ2-1
V: TRBV20-1
size: .
D: TRBD2

DNA: TGCAGCGTTGATTTTGAGGGCAGGTATGGCTACACCTTC
CDR3: CSVDFEGRYGYTF
J: TRBJ1-2
V: TRBV29-1
size: few
D: .

DNA: TGTGCCAGCAGTTCACCTATCTCGACCTATAATTCACCCCTCCACTTT
CDR3: CASSSPISTYNSPLHF
J: TRBJ1-6
V: TRBV27
size: .
D: .

DNA: TGTGCCAGCAGCGTACAGGGGGGGTCTGGAACCCAGTACTTC
CDR3: CASSVQGGSGTQYF
J: TRBJ2-5
V: TRBV7-3
size: few
D: .

DNA: TGTGCCATCAGTGACACTAGCGGAAGCTCCTACAATGAGCAGTTCTTC
CDR3: CAISDTSGSSYNEQFF
J: TRBJ2-1
V: TRBV10-3
size: few
D: TRBD2

DNA: TGTGCCAGCAGTTTACAGGGTTCTAATGAAAAACTGTTTTTT
CDR3: CASSLQGSNEKLFF
J: TRBJ1-4
V: TRBV27
size: .
D: .

DNA: TGCGCCAGCAGCCAAGATCTGGAGTCGAGCTACACCTTC
CDR3: CASSQDLESSYTF
J: TRBJ1-2
V: TRBV4-1
size: many
D: .

DNA: TGTGCCAGCAGGGAACTAGTGAACACTGAAGCTTTCTTT
CDR3: CASRELVNTEAFF
J: TRBJ1-1
V: TRBV2
size: .
D: .

DNA: TGTGCCAGCACCCCATCCGTCGGGGACTCACCCCTCCACTTT
CDR3: CASTPSVGDSPLHF
J: TRBJ1-6
V: TRBV7-9
size: .
D: .

DNA: TGTGCCAGTAGTATCTCCTTTTCTAACTATGGCTACACCTTC
CDR3: CASSISFSNYGYTF
J: TRBJ1-2
V: TRBV19
size: many
D: .

DNA: TGTGCCATCAACCAAGACTGGAATCAGCCCCAGCATTTT
CDR3: CAINQDWNQPQHF
J: TRBJ1-5
V: TRBV10-3
size: .
D: .

DNA: TGTGCCAGCAGCGTAGACGGATACAATGAGCAGTTCTTC
CDR3: CASSVDGYNEQFF
J: TRBJ2-1
V: TRBV9
size: .
D: .

DNA: TGCAGCGTGGCAGGGGGCGCGCTGAGAACTGAAGCTTTCTTT
CDR3: CSVAGGALRTEAFF
J: TRBJ1-1
V: TRBV29-1
size: .
D: TRBD1

DNA: TGTGCCAGCAGTTTAAGTCTCACAGGGTATGGCTACACCTTC
CDR3: CASSLSLTGYGYTF
J: TRBJ1-2
V: TRBV12-3/TRBV12-4
size: few
D: .

DNA: TGCGCCAGCAGCTTAATTGGGACCTCCACCCAAACACCCCTCCACTTT
CDR3: CASSLIGTSTQTPLHF
J: TRBJ1-6
V: TRBV5-1
size: .
D: .

DNA: TGTGCCAGCAGTAAGGACATGGGGCAGACCCAGTACTTC
CDR3: CASSKDMGQTQYF
J: TRBJ2-5
V: TRBV7-7
size: .
D: .

DNA: TGTGCCAGCAGCTTAAGCGGACAGTCGCTACATGGCTACACCTTC
CDR3: CASSLSGQSLHGYTF
J: TRBJ1-2
V: TRBV7-8
size: .
D: .

DNA: TGTGCCAGCAGTTTAGGAAAAAGGGGGGCGGTTTCAGATACGCAGTATTTT
CDR3: CASSLGKRGAVSDTQYF
J: TRBJ2-3
V: TRBV27
size: once
D: .

DNA: TGTGCCAGCAGCGTAGCCCCCGACACAGATACGCAGTATTTT
CDR3: CASSVAPDTDTQYF
J: TRBJ2-3
V: TRBV9
size: .
D: .

DNA: TGTGCCAGTAGTACGCCCGACGGGGGCGGGGAGCTGTTTTTT
CDR3: CASSTPDGGGELFF
J: TRBJ2-2
V: TRBV19
size: .
D: .

DNA: TGCAGTGCTAGAGCTTCAGCAGCAACTAATGAAAAACTGTTTTTT
CDR3: CSARASAATNEKLFF
J: TRBJ1-4
V: TRBV20-1
size: .
D: .

DNA: TGCAGTGCTAGTCGTCGACAGCCCTATGGCTACACCTTC
CDR3: CSASRRQPYGYTF
J: TRBJ1-2
V: TRBV20-1
size: few
D: .

DNA: TGTGCCAGCAGTTTAGTGGTACACAAGCAGTACTTC
CDR3: CASSLVVHKQYF
J: TRBJ2-7
V: TRBV28
size: .
D: .

DNA: TGTGCCAGTAGTATAGGGCAGTCTAATGAAAAACTGTTTTTT
CDR3: CASSIGQSNEKLFF
J: TRBJ1-4
V: TRBV19
size: few
D: .

DNA: TGCAGCGTGTCGCTCAGGGGTGTTCGGGAGACCCAGTACTTC
CDR3: CSVSLRGVRETQYF
J: TRBJ2-5
V: TRBV29-1
size: .
D: .

DNA: TGTGCCATCAAAGGCACAGGGGGCGATGGCTACACCTTC
CDR3: CAIKGTGGDGYTF
J: TRBJ1-2
V: TRBV10-3
size: .
D: TRBD1

DNA: TGCAGTGCTAGACCGTCCTACAAGCAGTACTTC
CDR3: CSARPSYKQYF
J: TRBJ2-7
V: TRBV20-1
size: .
D: .

DNA: TGCGCCAGCAGCCAAGTACAGTTATTGCCAGATACGCAGTATTTT
CDR3: CASSQVQLLPDTQYF
J: TRBJ2-3
V: TRBV10-1
size: .
D: .

DNA: TGCGCCAGCATGAGACTCGCAGCTTTCTTT
CDR3: CASMRLAAFF
J: TRBJ1-1
V: TRBV10-1
size: many
D: .

DNA: TGTGCCAGCAGTGATAGCGGGGGGTCGGATGAGCAGTTCTTC
CDR3: CASSDSGGSDEQFF
J: TRBJ2-1
V: TRBV6-4
size: .
D: TRBD2

DNA: TGTGCCACCGGGACCCTTTTTTACAATGAGCAGTACTTC
CDR3: CATGTLFYNEQYF
J: TRBJ2-7
V: TRBV15
size: .
D: .

DNA: TGTGCCAGCAGCTCAACAGTGAACACTGAAGCTTTCTTT
CDR3: CASSSTVNTEAFF
J: TRBJ1-1
V: TRBV7-9
size: few
D: .